These 6 T cell receptor beta chains originate from one sample sequenced in a study of breast tumors, draining lymph nodes, adjacent tissues. TCRdb processed the multiplex PCR reads anew with MiXCR; each CDR3 protein has one entry. The sample contains around 43,000 distinct CDR3 sequences, under 30% of which appear only once. Sequenced material: breast tumor tissue. These receptors all come from a female donor with breast cancer. Some clones in this sample may be carry-over from other donors' samples.

In its sample, this clonotype was seen many times. The chain couples TRBV6-5 to TRBJ2-2; possibly TRBD1 for D (6 bases). The germline V and J ends were trimmed by 7 bases and 7 bases, with 19 bases remaining between them. The CDR3 is 15 amino acids. Germline V CDR1 and CDR2: MNHEY, SVGAGI. This CDR3 reads CASKTRDTRGGELFF. The CDR3 nucleotides read TGTGCCAGCAAAACTCGGGACACCAGGGGCGGGGAGCTGTTTTTT.

This clonotype was counted ten times or more. This chain uses TRBV2 with TRBJ1-5; 8 nucleotides agree with TRBD1. CDR1 and CDR2 (germline): SNHLY, FYNNEI. V was pared by 7 bases and J by 3 bases, with 8 bases of the junction left unmatched. The CDR3 contains 15 residues. The CDR3 DNA reads as TGTGCCAGCACCTCAGGGGGCCAACCCAATCAGCCCCAGCATTTT. This translates into CASTSGGQPNQPQHF.

A note on this clonotype: Just one base apart from a much larger clone, this may be a read error. This chain connects TRBV2 to TRBJ2-3; possibly TRBD1 for D (6 bases). Near its end, the DNA agrees better with TRBJ1-5, so the J call may be wrong. This CDR3 comprises 18 residues. Germline V CDR1 and CDR2: SNHLY, FYNNEI. In DNA form, the CDR3 reads TGTGCCAGCAGTGGAAGGGCGGGGGCGCCTCCGGACACAGATACGCAGCATTTT. Translated: CASSGRAGAPPDTDTQHF.

A word on this clonotype: This may stem from a read error, because a much larger clone lies one nucleotide away. The chain uses TRBV24-1 and TRBJ2-5, with a weak D call TRBD2 (5 bases). The V and J ends lost 1 base and 7 bases respectively, with 12 bases between them. The germline V gene encodes CDR1 KGHDR and CDR2 SFDVKD. The CDR3 sequence is 14 residues long. CDR3 DNA: TGTGCCACCAGTGATTTCGAGTCCCGGGGGACCCAGTACTTC. This gives the protein CATSDFESRGTQYF.

This clonotype was counted at least ten times. The CDR3 loop is CASSLVGTGGWEQYF. The CDR3 nucleotides read TGTGCCAGCAGCTTGGTGGGGACAGGGGGTTGGGAGCAGTACTTC. The rearrangement uses TRBV5-6 and TRBJ2-7, with TRBD1 matching over 11 bases. From germline, CDR1 is SGHDT and CDR2 YYEEEE. V trimming: 0 bases; J trimming: 7 bases; junction bases outside the gene matches: 6. The CDR3 contains 15 residues.

This clonotype was seen at least ten times. The chain carries TRBV10-1 and TRBJ2-3; a weak D match, TRBD2 (5 bases). V was trimmed by 3 bases and J by 3 bases, leaving 7 bases between them. Germline assignment: CDR1 WNHNN and CDR2 SYGVQD (reference sequence). The CDR3 runs to 13 residues. CDR3 DNA sequence: TGCGCCAGCAGTGATGGGAGTACAGATACGCAGTATTTT. This gives the protein CASSDGSTDTQYF.